Each of the 27 T cell receptor beta chains below was sequenced from the same sample in a study of CD8+CD57+ T cells in acquired aplastic anemia. TCR beta VDJ and CDR3 were profiled, and genomic DNA was the template. A single record per CDR3 protein comes from TCRdb applying MiXCR to the reads. Of about 400,000 distinct CDR3 sequences detected, approximately 70% appear once; the ten largest clones hold more than 3.5%. Sequences were obtained from sorted CD4+, CD8+, or CD8+CD57+ T cells (not recorded which) from PBMCs. The source of these receptors is a human donor in good health, serving as a control.

The chain uses TRBV7-8 and TRBJ2-3, with D possibly called TRBD1 or TRBD2 (7 bases each). V was trimmed by 1 base and J by 6 bases, leaving 11 bases between them. The CDR3 consists of 14 residues. CDR1 is SGHVS, CDR2 FQNEAQ, per germline. The CDR3 DNA reads TGTGCCAGCAGCTTAGGGGAGGGGGCGGATACGCAGTATTTT. Translating gives CASSLGEGADTQYF.

The table lists this clonotype with many counts. The rearrangement joins TRBV4-3 to TRBJ2-3; unclear D gene. CDR1 LGHNA and CDR2 YSLEER come from the germline V gene. V lost 6 bases and J lost 4, with 11 bases in between. This CDR3 contains 13 residues. This CDR3 reads CASSYRTADTQYF. The CDR3 nucleotides read TGCGCCAGCAGTTACCGGACGGCAGATACGCAGTATTTT.

This chain links TRBV15 with TRBJ1-5, with D possibly being TRBD1 (5 bases). CDR1 LNHNV and CDR2 YYDKDF come from the germline V gene (reference sequence). Trimming removed 0 bases at V and 3 bases at J, with 12 bases between. CDR3 length: 16 residues. The CDR3 sequence: CATSRDWAGNNQPQHF. The CDR3 region has the DNA TGTGCCACCAGCAGAGATTGGGCAGGGAACAATCAGCCCCAGCATTTT.

The V and J genes are TRBV7-2 and TRBJ2-7; D ambiguous. The V end was cut by 6 bases, the J end by 2 bases, with 11 bases between. The CDR3 consists of 13 residues. The germline CDR1 and CDR2 sequences are SGHTA and FQGNSA. The CDR3 DNA reads TGTGCCAGCAGACTCGGCCGGACCTACGAGCAGTACTTC. Translated: CASRLGRTYEQYF.

This clonotype was counted a single time. The junction does not match germline at one end; this may be a read error. This chain's CDR3 is CASKLTGEGYAF. The DNA for the CDR3 is TGTGCCAGCAAACTTACAGGGGAAGGCTACGCCTTC. V usage is TRBV12-3 or TRBV12-4 and J usage is TRBJ1-2, with 7 positions matching TRBD1. This CDR3 has 12 residues.

This clonotype was observed once. One base away lies a much larger clone, so this may be a sequencing read error. The chain joins TRBV5-1 to TRBJ2-1, with D possibly called TRBD1 or TRBD2 (5 bases each). Trimming took 4 bases from V and 4 from J, leaving 15 bases between them. In germline, CDR1 is SGHRS, CDR2 YFSETQ. The CDR3 runs 15 residues. CDR3: CASSPQGPTYNEQFF. In DNA form, the CDR3 reads TGCGCCAGCAGCCCCCAGGGACCTACATACAATGAGCAGTTCTTC.

This clonotype appeared once. The CDR3 DNA reads TGTGCCAGCAGCTCTACAGATACGGATATGGACGAGCAGTACTTC. It codes for CASSSTDTDMDEQYF. The rearrangement uses TRBV5-8 and TRBJ2-7; the D is unclear. Trimming pared 3 bases from V and 5 bases from J, leaving 18 bases between. The germline gives CDR1 SGHTS, CDR2 YDEGEE. This CDR3 spans 15 amino acids.

The sample holds many counts of this clonotype. The V gene is TRBV6-2 or TRBV6-3, the J gene TRBJ2-1; possibly TRBD1 or TRBD2 for D (5 bases each). The CDR3 has 13 residues. CDR1 is MNHEY, CDR2 SVGEGT, per germline. Trimming took off 5 bases at V and 8 bases at J, with 13 bases between the two ends. CDR3 nucleotides: TGTGCCAGCAGTAGCCTACCGGGACATGAGCAGTTCTTC. This translates into CASSSLPGHEQFF.

This clonotype has a count of ten or more. The chain links TRBV5-1 to TRBJ1-1; 10 bases match TRBD1. CDR1 and CDR2 from the germline V gene are SGHRS and YFSETQ. V was clipped by 5 bases and J by 3 bases; unmatched bases: 4. The CDR3 runs 14 residues. The CDR3 sequence is CASSRDRGDTEAFF. CDR3 nucleotide sequence: TGCGCCAGCAGTCGGGACAGGGGCGACACTGAAGCTTTCTTT.

The genes are TRBV20-1 and TRBJ2-3; the D is unclear. Trimming shortened V by 1 base and J by 5 bases, and 16 bases separated the two germline ends. Germline lookup yields CDR1 DFQATT and CDR2 SNEGSKA (reference sequence). This CDR3 comprises 15 residues. The CDR3 DNA reads TGCAGTGCTAGAGGGGTTGGCTACGAGCAAGATACGCAGTATTTT. It yields the protein CSARGVGYEQDTQYF.

This clonotype was seen many times. This chain joins TRBV30 and TRBJ2-7; D is perhaps TRBD2 (5 bases). CDR3 length equals 12 residues. Germline assignment: CDR1 GTSNPN and CDR2 SVGIG (reference sequence). V shed 4 bases and J shed 1 base, with 8 bases lying between them. The CDR3 nucleotides read TGTGCCTGGACCGGGGATTCCTACGAGCAGTACTTC. Amino acids: CAWTGDSYEQYF.

As regards this clonotype: This likely comes from a read error, as the CDR3 has no conserved phenylalanine or tryptophan at its end. The rearrangement joins TRBV2 to TRBJ1-6; D is possibly TRBD1 (5 bases). Germline V gene lookup returns CDR1 SNHLY and CDR2 FYNNEI. The CDR3 contains 15 residues. The CDR3 is CASSVVGDSNSPLHY. The CDR3 coding sequence is TGTGCCAGCAGCGTAGTAGGCGACAGTAATTCTCCCCTCCACTAT.

This chain joins TRBV6-1 and TRBJ1-2, with unresolved D. Germline loops: CDR1 MNHNS, CDR2 SASEGT. This CDR3 region has 13 residues. V was trimmed by 9 bases and J by 2 bases, leaving 13 bases between them. CDR3 sequence (DNA): TGTGCCAGTTCGGGCCGTTCAAACTATGGCTACACCTTC. This codes for CASSGRSNYGYTF.

The table lists this clonotype with a few counts. The missing conserved phenylalanine or tryptophan at the end of this CDR3 makes a read error likely. The limits of the CDR3 on the DNA are not certain, so only TCRdb's listed CDR3 is given. The chain joins TRBV12-3 or TRBV12-4 to TRBJ1-3. Ends included, the CDR3 has 8 residues. CDR3 residues: CASSSGFI.

This clonotype was observed at least ten times. This chain connects TRBV5-6 to TRBJ2-1; TRBD2 aligns across 11 bases. From germline, CDR1 is SGHDT and CDR2 YYEEEE. V shed 1 base and J 8 bases; nucleotides not matched to a gene: 5. This CDR3 comprises 15 residues. This chain's CDR3 is CASSLTSGGGDEQFF. In DNA form, the CDR3 reads TGTGCCAGCAGCTTGACTAGCGGGGGAGGGGATGAGCAGTTCTTC.

There are a few counts of this clonotype. V is TRBV19 and J is TRBJ1-5, with unresolved D. Trimming cost V 3 bases and J 7 bases, with 13 bases left between them. CDR3 length: 14 amino acids. Germline assignment: CDR1 LNHDA and CDR2 SQIVND (reference sequence). The CDR3 is CASSIWSSDQPQHF. The CDR3 DNA reads TGTGCCAGTAGTATTTGGTCGAGTGACCAGCCCCAGCATTTT.

The CDR3 loop reads CASSGAGWADTEGAFF. The CDR3 nucleotides are TGTGCCAGCAGCGGAGCTGGGTGGGCAGACACTGAAGGCGCTTTCTTT. This sequence joins TRBV9 and TRBJ1-1; D remains unclear. CDR1 and CDR2 (germline): SGDLS, YYNGEE. The CDR3 consists of 16 residues. The V gene lost 3 bases and the J gene lost 11 bases, with 26 bases spanning the gap.

This sequence joins TRBV9 and TRBJ2-7, with 8 bases fitting TRBD2. The germline CDR1 and CDR2 sequences are SGDLS and YYNGEE. The CDR3 spans 14 residues. V was clipped by 4 bases and J by 4 bases; unmatched bases: 7. Here the CDR3 DNA reads TGTGCCAGCAGCTTTAGTAGCGGGGTGTACGAGCAGTACTTC. Translating gives CASSFSSGVYEQYF.

The chain employs TRBV12-3 or TRBV12-4 and TRBJ1-2; maybe TRBD1 (6 bases). V was shortened by 4 bases and J by 7 bases, with 13 bases between the two germline ends. This CDR3 spans 13 amino acids. This CDR3 is CASSCRQVGGYTF. The CDR3 nucleotides are TGTGCCAGCAGTTGTAGACAGGTCGGTGGCTACACCTTC.

Turning to this clonotype: One end of the junction is discordant with germline, which a read error may explain. This chain links TRBV7-6 with TRBJ1-2; D unresolved. CDR3 length: 13 residues. The germline V gene encodes CDR1 SGHVS and CDR2 FNYEAQ. For the CDR3, the DNA is TGTGCCAGCAGCTTAGCCTACAATGAGCAGTTCTTCTGG. Amino acid sequence: CASSLAYNEQFFW.

The J gene is TRBJ2-7, the V gene TRBV19; possible D gene TRBD1, 5 bases. This CDR3 spans 11 amino acids. V gave up 1 base and J gave up 7 bases, with 5 bases separating them. Germline values: CDR1 LNHDA, CDR2 SQIVND (reference sequence). CDR3 DNA sequence: TGTGCCAGTAGTATAGGGACAGAGCAGTACTTC. This encodes CASSIGTEQYF.

There are many counts of this clonotype. The rearrangement links TRBV20-1 to TRBJ2-3, with D possibly being TRBD1 (5 bases). The CDR3 sequence is 15 residues long. Germline V CDR1 and CDR2: DFQATT, SNEGSKA (reference sequence). The ends were cut back, 1 base at V and 1 base at J, with 12 bases in the middle. This CDR3 is CSARAEGVGTDTQYF. In DNA form, the CDR3 reads TGCAGTGCTAGAGCAGAAGGGGTAGGCACAGATACGCAGTATTTT.

Turning to this clonotype: One junction end disagrees with the germline gene, perhaps due to a read error. The chain carries TRBV11-1 and TRBJ2-3; D not certain. Germline V gives CDR1 SGHAT, CDR2 FQDESV (reference sequence). The CDR3 covers 16 residues. DNA for the CDR3: TGTACCAGCAGCTTAGCCCGAACCGGAAACACAGATACGCAGTATTTT. Its protein is CTSSLARTGNTDTQYF.

With regard to this clonotype: It may be a read error: a sequence one base away is much more abundant. This rearrangement joins TRBV6-6 to TRBJ1-2; unclear D gene. Germline CDR1 MNHNY, CDR2 SVGAGI (reference sequence). The germline V and J ends were trimmed by 7 bases and 7 bases, with 16 bases remaining between them. The CDR3 sequence is 13 residues long. The CDR3 DNA reads as TGTGCCAGCACTCTACGAAGGGTATCTGGCTACACCTTC. Translated, it gives CASTLRRVSGYTF.

This clonotype was seen ten or more times. The chain combines TRBV10-1 with TRBJ2-1, with 10 bases aligning to TRBD2. Germline V gives CDR1 WNHNN, CDR2 SYGVQD (reference sequence). The length of the CDR3 is 16 residues. V shed 5 bases, J shed 4 bases, and the junction held 8 bases outside the gene matches. The CDR3 nucleotides read TGCGCCAGCAGTTCTCCTAGCGGGGGAGCTTACAATGAGCAGTTCTTC. It encodes CASSSPSGGAYNEQFF.

As concerns this clonotype: A much larger clone differs by one base, so this may be a read error. CDR3 nucleotides: TGTGCCAGCAGTACCGCTTTGACAGCCAGGAATGAAAAACTGTTTTTT. Translation: CASSTALTARNEKLFF. The chain has TRBV6-2 or TRBV6-3 and TRBJ1-4; weak D call: TRBD1 (5 bases). CDR1 is MNHEY, CDR2 SVGEGT, per germline. The CDR3 spans 16 residues. Trimming shortened V by 5 bases and J by 5 bases, and 18 bases separated the two germline ends.

This clonotype was found a few times. This may be a read error: a much more frequent sequence differs by one nucleotide. This chain connects TRBV20-1 to TRBJ2-1; 15 bases are shared with TRBD2. The CDR3 totals 17 residues. Germline values: CDR1 DFQATT, CDR2 SNEGSKA (reference sequence). The DNA of the CDR3 is TGCAGTGCTCCCCGGACTAGCGGGGGGGCCTCCTACAATGAGCAGCTCTTC. Translated, it gives CSAPRTSGGASYNEQLF.